The entry that follows covers one TCR beta chain sequence. The antigen it recognizes is unknown. Base-call qualities are not available, and no considerably larger clone is one nucleotide away. This record comes from a study of PD-1 blockade in classical Hodgkin lymphoma (dated by TCRdb to 2019 to 2021). Regarding the complete study: Nivolumab dosing was 3 mg/kg intravenously every 2 weeks, continuing until either disease progression or unacceptable toxicity. The study used CyTOF and TCR beta sequencing to define a peripheral blood immune signature of response to PD-1 blockade in classical Hodgkin lymphoma.

The paper's findings and limits, for the study overall: A significant rise by C4D1 was seen in CD4+ but not CD8+ TCR diversity (p=0.0027 vs p=0.16), with the rise being most apparent in complete responders (p=0.02). Trial patients achieving complete response had baseline diversity similar to newly diagnosed patients, whereas partial responders and progressors had significantly lower diversity. Baseline TCR diversity was reported as lower in newly diagnosed patients than in healthy donors, and lower still in relapsed/refractory patients. Diversity was lower in patients who began nivolumab less than 1 year after ASCT, so these patients were left out of later analyses to avoid confounding by immune reconstitution. The study was limited to a single clinical trial cohort, and causes of repertoire differences, possibly disease activity or prior therapy, remained undefined.

The Qiagen DNeasy kit was used to extract genomic DNA both from unsorted PBMCs and from the negatively selected CD4+ and CD8+ fractions. Using primers that anneal to V and J segments, immunoSEQ multiplex PCR amplified the TCR beta CDR3 regions. A synthetic immune receptor repertoire was used to minimize amplification bias, and any remaining bias was removed computationally after sequencing. Per the original workflow: Repertoire diversity was quantified as the Shannon entropy index using custom Python scripts. The unsorted, CD4+ and CD8+ repertoires were each analyzed separately, with the exception of combined analyses, where CD4+ and CD8+ sequences were merged in silico. A clone was considered expanded if an increase in frequency of at least 2-fold after treatment relative to C1D1 was found, and a pseudocount of 0.5 was applied to clones undetected at baseline. Clones with 0 or 1 copy at C1D1 were classified as singleton clones, and clones with 2 or more copies were classified as non-singleton clones. Clones expanded in unsorted samples were assigned a CD4+, CD8+ or unknown annotation through matching of protein sequences in sorted samples from the same patient. Wilcoxon tests were applied to paired samples to test diversity changes from C1D1 to C4D1. In TCRdb, the immuneACCESS table is reduced to in-frame sequences with V and J assigned. These tables do not hold every clone; where another copy was compared, an unresolved V gene accounts for under half, and the others remain unexplained. For V, J and clone size, that table is used; D and trimming come from the DNA. The sample table holds 4,000 or so clones, of which around 70% were seen once. Roughly 51% of the sample is taken by the ten largest.

CDR1 and CDR2 are read off the germline V gene as SGHRS and YFSETQ. The CDR3 goes from the cysteine to the phenylalanine over 15 residues. Only CDR3 DNA remains: 45 bases, in frame from the first base. The V end gives up 4 bases and the J end 6 bases, leaving 7 bases in the junction not matched to a gene. The sample's time point label, decoded: cycle 1 day 1 (C1D1), immediately before nivolumab initiation. All trial patients had relapsed after autologous stem cell transplantation, with cohorts A, B and C differing in prior brentuximab vedotin exposure. The trial cohort was composed of over 50 patients with relapsed/refractory classical Hodgkin lymphoma, for whom complete response, partial response or progressive disease was recorded as best overall response. In the multi-cohort phase II CheckMate 205 trial, trial patients received single-agent nivolumab. An independent review committee assessed best overall response by applying the 2007 International Working Group response criteria. Trial PBMCs were collected just before the start of nivolumab (C1D1) and during therapy at cycle 2 day 1 and cycle 4 day 1. Peripheral blood was collected in 8 mL Vacutainer Cell Preparation Tubes, from which PBMCs were isolated by centrifugation and then cryopreserved.

Recombination joined TRBV5-1 with TRBJ1-5, with 10 bases aligning to TRBD1. Sequencing was performed on peripheral blood mononuclear cells (PBMCs), taken at baseline. The receptor was derived from a human donor with classical Hodgkin lymphoma. For the CDR3, the sequence is CASSPGTGVLQPQHF. Here is the DNA: TGCGCCAGCAGCCCCGGGACAGGGGTCCTTCAGCCCCAGCATTTT.